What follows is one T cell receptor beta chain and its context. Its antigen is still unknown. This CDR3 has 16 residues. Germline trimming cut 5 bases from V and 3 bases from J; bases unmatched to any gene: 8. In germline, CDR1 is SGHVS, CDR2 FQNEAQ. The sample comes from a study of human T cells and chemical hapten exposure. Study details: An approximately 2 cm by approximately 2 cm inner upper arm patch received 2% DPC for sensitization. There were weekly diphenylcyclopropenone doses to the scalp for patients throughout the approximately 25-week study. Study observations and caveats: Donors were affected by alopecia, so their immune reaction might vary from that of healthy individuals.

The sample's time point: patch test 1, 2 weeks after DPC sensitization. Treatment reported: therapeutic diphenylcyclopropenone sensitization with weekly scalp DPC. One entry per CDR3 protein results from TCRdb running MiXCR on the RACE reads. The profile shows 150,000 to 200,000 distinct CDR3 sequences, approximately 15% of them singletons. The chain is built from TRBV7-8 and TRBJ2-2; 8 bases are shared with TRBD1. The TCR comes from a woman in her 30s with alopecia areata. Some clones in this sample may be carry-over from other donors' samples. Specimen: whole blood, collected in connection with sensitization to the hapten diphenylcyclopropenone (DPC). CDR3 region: CASSLTGVWDTGELFF. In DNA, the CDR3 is TGTGCCAGCAGCCTGACAGGGGTTTGGGACACCGGGGAGCTGTTTTTT.